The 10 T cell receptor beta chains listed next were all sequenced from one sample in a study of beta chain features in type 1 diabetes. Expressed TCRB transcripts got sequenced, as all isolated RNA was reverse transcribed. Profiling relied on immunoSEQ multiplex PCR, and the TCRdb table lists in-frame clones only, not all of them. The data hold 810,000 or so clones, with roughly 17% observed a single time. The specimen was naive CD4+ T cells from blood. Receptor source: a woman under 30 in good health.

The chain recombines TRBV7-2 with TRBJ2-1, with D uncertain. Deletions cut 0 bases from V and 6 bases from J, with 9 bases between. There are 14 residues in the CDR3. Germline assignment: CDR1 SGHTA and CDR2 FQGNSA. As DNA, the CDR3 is TGTGCCAGCAGCTTAGCGTTGGTAGCCAATGAGCAGTTCTTC. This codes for CASSLALVANEQFF.

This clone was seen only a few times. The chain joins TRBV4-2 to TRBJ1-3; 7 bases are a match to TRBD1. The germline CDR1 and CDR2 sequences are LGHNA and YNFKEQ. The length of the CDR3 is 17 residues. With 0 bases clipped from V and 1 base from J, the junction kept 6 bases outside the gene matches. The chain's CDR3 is CASSQDVSRGSGNTIYF. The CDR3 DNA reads TGTGCCAGCAGCCAAGATGTTTCCAGGGGGTCTGGAAACACCATATATTTT.

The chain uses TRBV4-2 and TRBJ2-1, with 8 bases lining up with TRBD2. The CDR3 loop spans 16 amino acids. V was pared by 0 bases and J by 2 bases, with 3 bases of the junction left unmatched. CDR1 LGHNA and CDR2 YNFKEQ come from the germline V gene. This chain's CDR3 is CASSQETSGAYNEQFF. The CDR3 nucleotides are TGTGCCAGCAGCCAAGAAACTAGCGGCGCCTACAATGAGCAGTTCTTC.

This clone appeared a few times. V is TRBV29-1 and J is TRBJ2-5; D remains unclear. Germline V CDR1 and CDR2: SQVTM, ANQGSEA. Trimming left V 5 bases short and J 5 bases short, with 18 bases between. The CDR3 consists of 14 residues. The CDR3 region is CSVSKEDSEETQYF. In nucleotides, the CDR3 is TGCAGCGTTTCGAAAGAGGATTCAGAGGAGACCCAGTACTTC.

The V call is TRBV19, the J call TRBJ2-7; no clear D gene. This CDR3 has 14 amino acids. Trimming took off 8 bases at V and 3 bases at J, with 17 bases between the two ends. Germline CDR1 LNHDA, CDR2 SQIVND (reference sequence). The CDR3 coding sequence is TGTGCCAGTTCCGCCTCGTTGGGGATCTACGAGCAGTACTTC. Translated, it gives CASSASLGIYEQYF.

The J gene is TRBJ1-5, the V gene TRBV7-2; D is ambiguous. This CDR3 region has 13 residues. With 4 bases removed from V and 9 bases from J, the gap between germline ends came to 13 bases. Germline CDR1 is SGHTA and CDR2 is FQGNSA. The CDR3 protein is CASSSRGSGPQHF. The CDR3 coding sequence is TGTGCCAGCAGCTCGCGAGGGTCTGGGCCCCAGCATTTT.

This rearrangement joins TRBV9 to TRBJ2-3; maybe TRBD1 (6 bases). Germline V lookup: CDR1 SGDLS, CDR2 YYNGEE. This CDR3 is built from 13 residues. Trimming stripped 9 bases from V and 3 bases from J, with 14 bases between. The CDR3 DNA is TGTGCCAAACCGGGACACACAACAGATACGCAGTATTTT. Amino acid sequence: CAKPGHTTDTQYF. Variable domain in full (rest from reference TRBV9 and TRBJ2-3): DSGVTQTPKHLITATGQRVTLRCSPRSGDLSVYWYQQSLDQGLQFLIQYYNGEERAKGNILERFSAQQFPDLHSELNLSSLELGDSALYFCAKPGHTTDTQYFGPGTRLTVL.

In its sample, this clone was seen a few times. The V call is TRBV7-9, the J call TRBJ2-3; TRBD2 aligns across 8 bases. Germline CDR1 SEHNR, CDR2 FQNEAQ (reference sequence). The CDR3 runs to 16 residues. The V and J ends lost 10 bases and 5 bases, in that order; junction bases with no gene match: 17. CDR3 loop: CATPDPTSGYGDTQYF. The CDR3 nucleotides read TGTGCCACCCCAGATCCAACTAGCGGATATGGAGATACGCAGTATTTT.

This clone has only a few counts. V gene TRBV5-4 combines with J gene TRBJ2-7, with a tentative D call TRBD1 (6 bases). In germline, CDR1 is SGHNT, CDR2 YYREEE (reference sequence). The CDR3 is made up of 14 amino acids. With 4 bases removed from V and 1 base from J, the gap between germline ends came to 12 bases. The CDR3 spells CASSLNRDSYEQYF. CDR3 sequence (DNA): TGTGCCAGCAGCCTGAACAGGGATTCCTACGAGCAGTACTTC.

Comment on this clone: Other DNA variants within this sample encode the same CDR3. CDR3 residues: CASSLLLTDTQYF. The CDR3 DNA follows: TGTGCCAGCAGTTTATTACTGACAGATACGCAGTATTTT. J is TRBJ2-3 and V is TRBV28; D not resolved. The CDR3 is 13 residues long. Trimming shortened V by 1 base and J by 3 bases, and 5 bases separated the two germline ends. Per the germline V gene, CDR1 is MDHEN and CDR2 is SYDVKM.